Following are 9 T cell receptor beta chains from one sample sequenced in a study of T cell clonality in common variable immunodeficiency. The study's findings and limits: Common variable immunodeficiency TCR beta sequences reportedly had fewer deletions and N-nucleotide insertions.

These receptors' antigens are unknown. Some clones are missing from TCRdb's copy, which holds only in-frame ones; the method was immunoSEQ multiplex PCR. Recorded here are about 34,000 clones, with no singletons, and the ten leading clones hold around 30%. Sequencing input: peripheral blood mononuclear cells. All receptors derive from a human donor with common variable immunodeficiency.

This clone was observed many times. The CDR3 sequence is CASSLGHGEGTQYF. The part of the CDR3 DNA that was read is TGTGCCAGCAGCTTAGGACACGGAGAGGGTACG. The chain has TRBV7-3 and TRBJ2-3; possibly TRBD1 or TRBD2 for D (5 bases each). From the germline J gene comes the end of the CDR3, since the read stops 3 residues before it. V was pared by 2 bases and J by 8 bases, with 14 bases between. Germline V gene sequence: CDR1 SGHTA, CDR2 FQGTGA. This CDR3 contains 14 residues.

The sample holds many counts of this clone. The read is 3 residues too short to cover the CDR3 end, so that end is filled in from the germline J gene. The chain is built from TRBV5-1 and TRBJ1-2; 11 positions agree with TRBD1. V shed 4 bases, J shed 1 base, and the junction held 3 bases outside the gene matches. The CDR3 loop spans 15 amino acids. Per germline, CDR1 SGHRS and CDR2 YFSETQ. The CDR3 sequence: CASSTGTGGNYGYTF. The part of the CDR3 DNA that was read is TGCGCCAGCAGCACTGGGACAGGGGGTAACTATGGC.

Details on this clone: With the read ending 3 residues before the CDR3 end, the germline J gene is used to fill in that end. The gene calls are TRBV11-2 and TRBJ2-1; D is unclear. The length of the CDR3 is 13 residues. The ends were cut back, 1 base at V and 9 bases at J, with 10 bases in the middle. Germline V gene lookup returns CDR1 SGHAT and CDR2 FQNNGV. The DNA read from the CDR3 is TGTGCCAGCAGCTTAGCTAGTAAGGCTGAG. It encodes CASSLASKAE. Given in full, the CDR3 is CASSLASKAEQFF.

As regards this clone: Read sequence stops 3 residues before the CDR3 end, and the germline J gene provides the missing end. J is TRBJ2-7 and V is TRBV18, with TRBD1 identical over 8 bases. This CDR3 is 15 amino acids long. CDR1 is KGHSH, CDR2 LQKENI, per germline. With 3 bases clipped from V and 3 bases from J, the junction kept 7 bases outside the gene matches. Incomplete CDR3 DNA: TGTGCCAGCTCACCCCGACAGGGGTTGGACTACGAG. This sequence encodes CASSPRQGLDYE. The CDR3 in full is CASSPRQGLDYEQYF.

Turning to this clone: The CDR3 goes on 3 residues after the read ends, and that part is filled in from the germline J gene. The chain carries TRBV10-3 and TRBJ2-7; D perhaps matches TRBD1 (6 bases). The CDR3 has 14 residues. CDR1 is ENHRY and CDR2 is SYGVKD in the germline V gene. V lost 6 bases to trimming and J lost 0 bases, with 12 bases between them. Here the CDR3 reads CAIRGAGSSYEQYF. Partial CDR3 DNA: TGTGCCATCAGGGGGGCAGGGAGCTCCTACGAG.

This clone was observed a handful of times. Read data end 3 residues before the CDR3 end; the end is taken from the germline J gene. V usage is TRBV19 and J usage is TRBJ1-1; perhaps TRBD1 as D (5 bases). The germline V and J ends were trimmed by 5 bases and 0 bases, with 16 bases remaining between them. CDR1 is LNHDA and CDR2 is SQIVND in the germline V gene (reference sequence). CDR3 length equals 16 residues. This CDR3 reads CASSAGRGGMNTEAFF. CDR3 DNA, as far as it was read: TGTGCCAGTAGTGCCGGGAGGGGAGGTATGAACACTGAA.

This clone was recorded a few times. CDR3 DNA (partial): TGTGCCAGTACCCGGGACAGGGTGAACACTGAA. This encodes CASTRDRVNTE. The whole CDR3 is CASTRDRVNTEAFF. The J gene is TRBJ1-1, the V gene TRBV19, with TRBD1 identical over 9 bases. The CDR3 end lies 3 residues beyond the end of the read and is filled in from the germline J gene. Losses at the gene ends were 7 bases for V and 0 bases for J; bases not matched to a gene: 3. The length of the CDR3 is 14 residues. Germline-derived CDR1 and CDR2 are LNHDA and SQIVND (reference sequence). Together with reference TRBV19 and TRBJ1-1, the CDR3 gives the full variable domain: DGGITQSPKYLFRKEGQNVTLSCEQNLNHDAMYWYRQDPGQGLRLIYYSQIVNDFQKGDIAEGYSVSREKKESFPLTVTSAQKNPTAFYLCASTRDRVNTEAFFGQGTRLTVV.

This clone was recorded at least ten times. The CDR3 goes on 3 residues after the read ends, and that part is filled in from the germline J gene. The V call is TRBV7-9, the J call TRBJ2-5; D gene ambiguous. V lost 7 bases and J lost 1, with 16 bases in between. Looked up from germline, CDR1 is SEHNR and CDR2 is FQNEAQ (reference sequence). The CDR3 totals 15 residues. The CDR3 here is CASTPLQGPQETQYF. The sequenced CDR3 bases are TGTGCCAGCACCCCCTTACAAGGCCCCCAAGAGACC.

In this sample, this clone turned up a few times. The CDR3 end is not reached by the read, which stops 3 residues before it; the germline J gene fills it in. This chain joins TRBV30 and TRBJ2-7; D gene uncertain. CDR1 and CDR2 from the germline V gene are GTSNPN and SVGIG (reference sequence). The CDR3 covers 11 residues. The V gene lost 2 bases and the J gene lost 6 bases, with 8 bases spanning the gap. The sequenced CDR3 bases are TGTGCCTGGAGTTCGAGCTGCGAG. Translating gives CAWSSSCE. In full, the CDR3 reads CAWSSSCEQYF.